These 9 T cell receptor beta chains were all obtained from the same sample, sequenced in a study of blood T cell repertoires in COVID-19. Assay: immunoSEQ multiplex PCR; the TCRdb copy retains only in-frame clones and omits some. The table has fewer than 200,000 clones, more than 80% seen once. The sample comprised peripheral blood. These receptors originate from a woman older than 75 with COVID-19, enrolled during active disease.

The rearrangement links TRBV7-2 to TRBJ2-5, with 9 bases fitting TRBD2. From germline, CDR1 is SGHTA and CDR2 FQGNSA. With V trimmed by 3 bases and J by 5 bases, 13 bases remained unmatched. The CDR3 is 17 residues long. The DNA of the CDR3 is TGTGCCAGCAGCTTTCCCTTGCGGGGGGGCGGTGGGGAGACCCAGTACTTC. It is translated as CASSFPLRGGGGETQYF.

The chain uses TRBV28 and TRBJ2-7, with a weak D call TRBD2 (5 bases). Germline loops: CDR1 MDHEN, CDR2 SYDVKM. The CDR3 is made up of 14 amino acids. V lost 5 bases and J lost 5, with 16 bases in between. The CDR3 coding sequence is TGTGCCAGCAGTAGCCGATCTAGCTTCCACGAGCAGTACTTC. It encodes CASSSRSSFHEQYF.

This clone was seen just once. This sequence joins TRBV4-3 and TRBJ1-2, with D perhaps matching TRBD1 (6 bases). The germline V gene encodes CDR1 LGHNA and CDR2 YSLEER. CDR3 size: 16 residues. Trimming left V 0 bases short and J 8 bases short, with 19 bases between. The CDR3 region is CASSQDGGGTSWGYTF. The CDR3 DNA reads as TGCGCCAGCAGCCAAGATGGGGGGGGCACCTCGTGGGGCTACACCTTC.

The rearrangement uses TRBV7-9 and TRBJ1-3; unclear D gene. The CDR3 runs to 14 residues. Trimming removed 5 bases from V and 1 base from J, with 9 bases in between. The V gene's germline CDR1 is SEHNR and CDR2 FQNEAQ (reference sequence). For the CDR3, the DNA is TGTGCCAGCAGCAGAGACTCTTCTGGAAACACCATATATTTT. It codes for CASSRDSSGNTIYF.

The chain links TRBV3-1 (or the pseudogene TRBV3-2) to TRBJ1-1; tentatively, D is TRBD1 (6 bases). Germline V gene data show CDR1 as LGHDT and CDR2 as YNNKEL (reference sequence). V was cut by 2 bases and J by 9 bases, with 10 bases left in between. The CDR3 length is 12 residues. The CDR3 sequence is CASSQSDRKAFF. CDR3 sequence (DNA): TGTGCCAGCAGCCAATCCGACAGGAAAGCTTTCTTT.

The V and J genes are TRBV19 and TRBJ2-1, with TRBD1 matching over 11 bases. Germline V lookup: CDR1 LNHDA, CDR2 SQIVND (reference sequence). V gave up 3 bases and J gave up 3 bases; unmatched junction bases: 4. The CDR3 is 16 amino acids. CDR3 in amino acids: CASSISGTGGYNEQFF. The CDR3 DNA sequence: TGTGCCAGTAGTATTAGCGGGACAGGGGGCTACAATGAGCAGTTCTTC. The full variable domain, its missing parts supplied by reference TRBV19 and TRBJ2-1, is DGGITQSPKYLFRKEGQNVTLSCEQNLNHDAMYWYRQDPGQGLRLIYYSQIVNDFQKGDIAEGYSVSREKKESFPLTVTSAQKNPTAFYLCASSISGTGGYNEQFFGPGTRLTVL.

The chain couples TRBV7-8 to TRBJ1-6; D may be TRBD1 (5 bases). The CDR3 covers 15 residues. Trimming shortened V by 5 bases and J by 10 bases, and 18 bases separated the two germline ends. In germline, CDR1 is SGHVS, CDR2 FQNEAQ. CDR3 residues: CASSPIQGLGSPLHF. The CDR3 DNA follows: TGTGCCAGCAGCCCAATTCAGGGATTGGGATCACCCCTCCACTTT.

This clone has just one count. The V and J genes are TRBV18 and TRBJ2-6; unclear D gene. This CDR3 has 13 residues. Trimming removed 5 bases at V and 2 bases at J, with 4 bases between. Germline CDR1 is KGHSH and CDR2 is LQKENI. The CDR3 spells CASSTAGANVLTF. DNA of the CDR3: TGTGCCAGCTCAACGGCTGGGGCCAACGTCCTGACTTTC.

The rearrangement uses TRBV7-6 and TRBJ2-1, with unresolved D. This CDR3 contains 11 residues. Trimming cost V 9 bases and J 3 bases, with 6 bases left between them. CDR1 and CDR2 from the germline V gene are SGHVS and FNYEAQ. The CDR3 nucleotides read TGTGCCAGTGTCGGCTACAATGAGCAGTTCTTC. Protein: CASVGYNEQFF.